Below, one T cell receptor beta chain is given with its context. This specimen comes from a study of blood T cell repertoires in COVID-19. Study information: The samples span acute and convalescent COVID-19 from the United States, Italy and Spain. In each case, the material was cDNA or gDNA derived from T cells, B-cell-depleted T cells, or PBMCs.

The germline CDR1 and CDR2 sequences are SNHLY and FYNNEI. CDR3 length equals 15 residues. J gave up 16 bases and V 6 bases, and 19 bases lay outside the gene matches. Repertoires were generated with immunoSEQ multiplex PCR, while TCRdb's copy carries only in-frame clones and drops some. This table holds 250,000 to 300,000 clones, roughly 85% found once. Sequencing input: peripheral blood. V usage is TRBV2 and J usage is TRBJ1-4, with 8 bases fitting TRBD1. The TCR originated in a man between 45 and 60 years old with active or convalescent COVID-19. The CDR3 DNA reads as TGTGCCAGCAGCCCCTCGACAGGGGTCCACACCCGGGGGTTTTTT. It translates to CASSPSTGVHTRGFF.